The present T cell receptor beta chain was sequenced within a study of response to subunit inactivated influenza vaccine. Study-level findings and limits: It was the authors' suggestion that each seasonal influenza vaccination recruits few new T cells.

Per the germline V gene, CDR1 is SGHVS and CDR2 is FNYEAQ. This CDR3 spans 16 amino acids. The V end lost 5 bases, the J end lost 6 bases, and 19 bases lay between the germline ends. In the case of this clonotype: Antigen unknown.

TCRdb re-analysed the RT-PCR reads in MiXCR, keeping a single row per CDR3 protein. Here the sample spans around 250,000 distinct CDR3 sequences, 12% being singletons. Here the sequenced sample was non-naive T cells sorted from PBMCs, taken less than 15 days before vaccination. The J gene is TRBJ2-2, the V gene TRBV7-6; no firm D call. This receptor was taken from a man aged 45-65 years who received an inactivated influenza vaccine. In nucleotides, the CDR3 is TGTGCCAGCAGCCAAGGCGGTGGGTCCCACGCCGGGGAGCTGTTTTTT. This encodes CASSQGGGSHAGELFF.